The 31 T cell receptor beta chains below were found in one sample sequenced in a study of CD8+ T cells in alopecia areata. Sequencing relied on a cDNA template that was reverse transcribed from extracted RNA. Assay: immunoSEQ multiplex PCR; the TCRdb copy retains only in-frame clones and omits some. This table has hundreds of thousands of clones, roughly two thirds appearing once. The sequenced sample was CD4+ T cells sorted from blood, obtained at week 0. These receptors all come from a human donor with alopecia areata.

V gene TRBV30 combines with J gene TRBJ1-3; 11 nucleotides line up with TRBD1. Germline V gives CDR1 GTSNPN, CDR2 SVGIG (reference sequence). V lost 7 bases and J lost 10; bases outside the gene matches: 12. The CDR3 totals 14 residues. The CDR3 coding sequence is TGTGCCTCTGCAGGGACAGGGGGGACAAGGACCATATATTTT. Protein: CASAGTGGTRTIYF.

The CDR3 loop reads CSAGGGQGVYEQYF. The CDR3 DNA reads as TGCAGCGCCGGGGGTGGACAGGGGGTCTACGAGCAGTACTTC. V usage is TRBV29-1 and J usage is TRBJ2-7, with 10 nucleotides matching TRBD1. Per germline, CDR1 SQVTM and CDR2 ANQGSEA. V dropped 7 bases and J dropped 3; count of bases not matched to a gene: 9. The CDR3 covers 14 residues.

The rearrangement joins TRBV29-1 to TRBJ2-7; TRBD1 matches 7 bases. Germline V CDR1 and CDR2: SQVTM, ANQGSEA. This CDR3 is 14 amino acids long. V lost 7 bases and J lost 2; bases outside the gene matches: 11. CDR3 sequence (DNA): TGCAGCGGGGTCATCGGACAGGTTCCCTACGAGCAGTACTTC. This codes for CSGVIGQVPYEQYF.

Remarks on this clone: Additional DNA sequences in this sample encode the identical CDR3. CDR3 protein: CASSRTSGGTDTQYF. The CDR3 coding sequence is TGTGCCAGCAGCAGGACTAGCGGGGGAACAGATACGCAGTATTTT. The chain employs TRBV7-9 and TRBJ2-3; 13 bases are shared with TRBD2. The CDR3 is 15 amino acids. With V trimmed by 5 bases and J by 3 bases, 2 bases remained unmatched. CDR1 SEHNR and CDR2 FQNEAQ come from the germline V gene (reference sequence).

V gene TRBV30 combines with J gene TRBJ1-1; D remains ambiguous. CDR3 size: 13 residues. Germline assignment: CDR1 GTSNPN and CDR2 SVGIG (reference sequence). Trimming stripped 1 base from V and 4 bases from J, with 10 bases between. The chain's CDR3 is CAWSETIGTEAFF. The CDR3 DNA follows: TGTGCCTGGAGTGAGACAATTGGCACTGAAGCTTTCTTT. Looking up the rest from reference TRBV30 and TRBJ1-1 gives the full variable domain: SQTIHQWPATLVQPVGSPLSLECTVEGTSNPNLYWYRQAAGRGLQLLFYSVGIGQISSEVPQNLSASRPQDRQFILSSKKLLLSDSGFYLCAWSETIGTEAFFGQGTRLTVV.

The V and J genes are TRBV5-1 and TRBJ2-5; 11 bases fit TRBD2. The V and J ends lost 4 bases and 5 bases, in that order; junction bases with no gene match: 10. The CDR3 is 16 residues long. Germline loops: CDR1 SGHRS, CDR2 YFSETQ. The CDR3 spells CASSLGTSGGGETQYF. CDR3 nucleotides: TGCGCCAGCAGCCTGGGGACTAGCGGAGGCGGGGAGACCCAGTACTTC.

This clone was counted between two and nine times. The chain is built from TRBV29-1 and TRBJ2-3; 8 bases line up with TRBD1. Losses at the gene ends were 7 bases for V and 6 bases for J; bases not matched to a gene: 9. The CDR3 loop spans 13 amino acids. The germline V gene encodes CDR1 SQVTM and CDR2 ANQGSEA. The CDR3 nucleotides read TGCAGCGGAACCTTGGACAGGGCCGATACGCAGTATTTT. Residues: CSGTLDRADTQYF.

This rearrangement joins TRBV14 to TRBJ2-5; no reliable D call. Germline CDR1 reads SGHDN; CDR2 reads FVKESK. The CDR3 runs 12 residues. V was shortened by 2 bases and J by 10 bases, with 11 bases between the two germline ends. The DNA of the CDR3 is TGTGCCAGCAGCCAAACCCGGAGAAACCAGTACTTC. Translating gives CASSQTRRNQYF.

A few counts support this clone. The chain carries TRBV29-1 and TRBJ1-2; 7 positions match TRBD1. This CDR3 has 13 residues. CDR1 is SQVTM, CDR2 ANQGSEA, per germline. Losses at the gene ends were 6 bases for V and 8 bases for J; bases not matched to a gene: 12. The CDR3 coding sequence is TGCAGCGTCGAGGGGGCCGCCAAGGTCGGCTACACCTTC. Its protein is CSVEGAAKVGYTF.

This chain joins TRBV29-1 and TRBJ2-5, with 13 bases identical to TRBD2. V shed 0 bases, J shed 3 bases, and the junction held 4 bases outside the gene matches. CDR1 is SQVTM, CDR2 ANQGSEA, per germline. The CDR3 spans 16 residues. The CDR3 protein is CSVEDRGLAGKETQYF. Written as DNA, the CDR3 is TGCAGCGTTGAAGATAGGGGACTAGCGGGGAAAGAGACCCAGTACTTC.

The CDR3 protein is CAWSPRYEQYF. In DNA, the CDR3 is TGTGCCTGGAGCCCGAGGTACGAGCAGTACTTC. V and J are TRBV30 and TRBJ2-7; D is undetermined. The V end lost 3 bases, the J end lost 4 bases, and 7 bases lay between the germline ends. The germline V gene has CDR1 GTSNPN and CDR2 SVGIG (reference sequence). CDR3 size: 11 residues.

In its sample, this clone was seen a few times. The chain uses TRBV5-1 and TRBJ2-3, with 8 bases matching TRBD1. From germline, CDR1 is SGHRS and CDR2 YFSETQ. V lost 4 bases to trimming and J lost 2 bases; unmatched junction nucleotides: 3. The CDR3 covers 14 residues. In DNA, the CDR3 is TGCGCCAGCAGCCCGGGACAGGACACAGATACGCAGTATTTT. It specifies CASSPGQDTDTQYF.

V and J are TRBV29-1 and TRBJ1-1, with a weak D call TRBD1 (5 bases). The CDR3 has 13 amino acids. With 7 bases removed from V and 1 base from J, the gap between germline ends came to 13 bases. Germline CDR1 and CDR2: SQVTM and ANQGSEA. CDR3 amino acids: CSASGLQNTEAFF. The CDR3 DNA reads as TGCAGCGCTTCAGGGCTCCAGAACACTGAAGCTTTCTTT.

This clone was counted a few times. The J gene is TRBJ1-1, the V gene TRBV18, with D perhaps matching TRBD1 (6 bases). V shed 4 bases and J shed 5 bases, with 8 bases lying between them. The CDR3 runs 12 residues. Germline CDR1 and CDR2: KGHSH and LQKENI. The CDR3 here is CASSLDRTEAFF. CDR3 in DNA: TGTGCCAGCTCACTGGACAGAACTGAAGCTTTCTTT.

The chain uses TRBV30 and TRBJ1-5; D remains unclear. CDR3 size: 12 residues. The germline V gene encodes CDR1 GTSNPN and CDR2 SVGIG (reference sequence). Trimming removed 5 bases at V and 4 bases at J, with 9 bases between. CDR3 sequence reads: CAWDTQNQPQHF. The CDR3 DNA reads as TGTGCCTGGGATACTCAGAATCAGCCCCAGCATTTT.

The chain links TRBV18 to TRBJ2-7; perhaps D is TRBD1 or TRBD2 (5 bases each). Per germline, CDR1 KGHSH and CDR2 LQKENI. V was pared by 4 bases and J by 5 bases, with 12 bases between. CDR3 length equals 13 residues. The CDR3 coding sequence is TGTGCCAGCTCACATGCAGGGACCGACGAGCAGTACTTC. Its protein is CASSHAGTDEQYF.

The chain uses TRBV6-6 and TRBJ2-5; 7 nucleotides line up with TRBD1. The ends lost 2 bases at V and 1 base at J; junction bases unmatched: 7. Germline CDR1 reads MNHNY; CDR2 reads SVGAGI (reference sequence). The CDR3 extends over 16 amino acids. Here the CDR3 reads CASSYPADRLQETQYF. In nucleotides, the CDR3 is TGTGCCAGCAGTTACCCGGCGGACAGGCTCCAAGAGACCCAGTACTTC.

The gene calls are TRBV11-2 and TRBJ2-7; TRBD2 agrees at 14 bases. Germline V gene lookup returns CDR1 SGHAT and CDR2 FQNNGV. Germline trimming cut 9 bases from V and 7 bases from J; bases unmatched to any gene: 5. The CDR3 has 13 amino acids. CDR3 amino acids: CASRGLAGGEQYF. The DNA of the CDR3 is TGTGCCAGTAGAGGACTAGCGGGGGGAGAGCAGTACTTC.

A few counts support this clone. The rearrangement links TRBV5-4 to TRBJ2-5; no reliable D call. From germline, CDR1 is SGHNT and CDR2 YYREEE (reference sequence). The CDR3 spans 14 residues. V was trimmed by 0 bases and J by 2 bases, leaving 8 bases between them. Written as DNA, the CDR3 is TGTGCCAGCAGCTTGGGGCAAGGACAAGAGACCCAGTACTTC. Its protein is CASSLGQGQETQYF.

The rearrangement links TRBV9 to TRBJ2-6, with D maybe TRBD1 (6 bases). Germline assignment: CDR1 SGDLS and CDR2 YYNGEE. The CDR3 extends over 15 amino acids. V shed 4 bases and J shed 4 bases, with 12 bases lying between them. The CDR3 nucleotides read TGTGCCAGCAGCAGACAGGTCGGAGGGGCCAACGTCCTGACTTTC. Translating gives CASSRQVGGANVLTF.

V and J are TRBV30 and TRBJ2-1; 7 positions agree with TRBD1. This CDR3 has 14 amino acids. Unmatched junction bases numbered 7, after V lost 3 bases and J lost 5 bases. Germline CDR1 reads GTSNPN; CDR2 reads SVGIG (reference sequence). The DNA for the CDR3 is TGTGCCTGGAGCAAGGGGGCAGTCGACAATGAGCAGTTCTTC. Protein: CAWSKGAVDNEQFF.

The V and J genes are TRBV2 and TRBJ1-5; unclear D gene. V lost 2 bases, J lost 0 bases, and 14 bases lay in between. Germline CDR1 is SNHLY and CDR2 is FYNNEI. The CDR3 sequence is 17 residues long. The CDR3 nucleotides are TGTGCCAGCAGTGAATTTTACAGCGAGTATAGCAATCAGCCCCAGCATTTT. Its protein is CASSEFYSEYSNQPQHF.

Written as DNA, the CDR3 is TGTGCCTGCCTACAGGGTAACTATGGCTACACCTTC. Its translation: CACLQGNYGYTF. The chain uses TRBV30 and TRBJ1-2, with D perhaps matching TRBD1 (6 bases). Germline V CDR1 and CDR2: GTSNPN, SVGIG (reference sequence). Trimming pared 6 bases from V and 1 base from J, leaving 9 bases between. The length of the CDR3 is 12 residues.

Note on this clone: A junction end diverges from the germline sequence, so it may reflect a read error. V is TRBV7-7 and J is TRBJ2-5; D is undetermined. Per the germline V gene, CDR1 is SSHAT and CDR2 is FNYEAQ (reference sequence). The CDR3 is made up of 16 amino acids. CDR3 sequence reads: CASSSTPRSPQETQYF. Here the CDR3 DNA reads TGTGCTAGCAGCTCGACACCTCGGAGTCCCCAAGAGACCCAGTACTTC.

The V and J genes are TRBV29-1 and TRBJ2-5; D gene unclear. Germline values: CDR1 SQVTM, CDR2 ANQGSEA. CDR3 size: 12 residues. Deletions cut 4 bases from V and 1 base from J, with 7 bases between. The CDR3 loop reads CSVGLGQETQYF. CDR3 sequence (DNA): TGCAGCGTTGGTCTGGGCCAAGAGACCCAGTACTTC.

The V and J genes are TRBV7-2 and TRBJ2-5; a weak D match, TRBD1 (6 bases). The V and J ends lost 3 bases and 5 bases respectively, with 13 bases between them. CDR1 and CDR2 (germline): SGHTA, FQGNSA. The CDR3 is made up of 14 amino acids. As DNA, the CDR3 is TGTGCCAGCAGCTTCCAAACAGGGATCGAGACCCAGTACTTC. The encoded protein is CASSFQTGIETQYF.

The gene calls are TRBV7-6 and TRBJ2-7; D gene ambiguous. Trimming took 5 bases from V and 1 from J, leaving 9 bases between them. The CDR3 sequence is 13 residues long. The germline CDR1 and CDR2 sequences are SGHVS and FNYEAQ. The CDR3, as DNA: TGTGCCAGCAGCCCTCGGACGTCCTACGAGCAGTACTTC. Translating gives CASSPRTSYEQYF.

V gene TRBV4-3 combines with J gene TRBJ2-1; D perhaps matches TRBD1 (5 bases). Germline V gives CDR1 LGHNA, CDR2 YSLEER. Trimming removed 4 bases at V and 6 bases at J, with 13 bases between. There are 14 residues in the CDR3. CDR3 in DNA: TGCGCCAGCAGCCGGATCACAGGTGGCAATGAGCAGTTCTTC. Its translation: CASSRITGGNEQFF.

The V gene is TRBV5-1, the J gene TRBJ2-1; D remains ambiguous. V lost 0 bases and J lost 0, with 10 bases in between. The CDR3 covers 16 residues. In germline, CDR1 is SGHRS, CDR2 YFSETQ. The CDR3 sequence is CASSLVGLSSYNEQFF. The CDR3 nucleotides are TGCGCCAGCAGCTTGGTAGGGTTGAGCTCCTACAATGAGCAGTTCTTC.

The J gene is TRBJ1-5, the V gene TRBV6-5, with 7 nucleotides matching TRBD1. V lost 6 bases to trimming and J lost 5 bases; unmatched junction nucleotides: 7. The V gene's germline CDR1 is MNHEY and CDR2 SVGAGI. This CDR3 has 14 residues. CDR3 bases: TGTGCCAGCAGGACAGGGTCAAGGGATCAGCCCCAGCATTTT. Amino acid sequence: CASRTGSRDQPQHF.

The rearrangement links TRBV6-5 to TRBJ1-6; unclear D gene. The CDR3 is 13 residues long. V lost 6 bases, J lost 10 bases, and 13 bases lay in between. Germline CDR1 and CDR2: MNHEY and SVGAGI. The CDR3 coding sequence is TGTGCCAGCAGCCCCACGCCGGGGTCACCCCTCCACTTT. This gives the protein CASSPTPGSPLHF.